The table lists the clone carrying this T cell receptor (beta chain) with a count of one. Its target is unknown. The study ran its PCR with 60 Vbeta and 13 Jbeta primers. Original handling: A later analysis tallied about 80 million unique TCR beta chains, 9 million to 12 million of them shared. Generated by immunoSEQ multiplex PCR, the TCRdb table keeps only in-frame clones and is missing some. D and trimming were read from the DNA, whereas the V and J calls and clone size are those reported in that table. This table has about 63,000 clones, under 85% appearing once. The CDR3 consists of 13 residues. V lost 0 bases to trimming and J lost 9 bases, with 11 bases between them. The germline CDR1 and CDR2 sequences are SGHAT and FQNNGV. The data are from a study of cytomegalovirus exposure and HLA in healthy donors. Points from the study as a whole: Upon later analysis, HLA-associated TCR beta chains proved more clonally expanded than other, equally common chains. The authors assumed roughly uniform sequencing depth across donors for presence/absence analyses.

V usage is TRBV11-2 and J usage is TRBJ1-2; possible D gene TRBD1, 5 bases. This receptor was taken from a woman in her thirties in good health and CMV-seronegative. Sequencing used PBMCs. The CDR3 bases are TGTGCCAGCAGCTTAGATTCGCAGGGAAGCTACACCTTC. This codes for CASSLDSQGSYTF.